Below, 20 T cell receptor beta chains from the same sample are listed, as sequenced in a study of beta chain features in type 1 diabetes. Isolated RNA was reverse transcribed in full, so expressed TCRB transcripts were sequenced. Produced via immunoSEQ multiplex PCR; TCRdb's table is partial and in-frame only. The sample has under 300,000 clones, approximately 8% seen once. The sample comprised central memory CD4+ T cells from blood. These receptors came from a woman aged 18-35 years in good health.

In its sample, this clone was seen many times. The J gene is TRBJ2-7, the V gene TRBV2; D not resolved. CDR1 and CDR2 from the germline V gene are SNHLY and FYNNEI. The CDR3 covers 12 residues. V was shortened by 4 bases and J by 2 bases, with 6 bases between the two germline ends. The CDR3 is CASSVLTYEQYV. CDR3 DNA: TGTGCCAGCAGTGTCCTAACCTACGAGCAGTACGTC.

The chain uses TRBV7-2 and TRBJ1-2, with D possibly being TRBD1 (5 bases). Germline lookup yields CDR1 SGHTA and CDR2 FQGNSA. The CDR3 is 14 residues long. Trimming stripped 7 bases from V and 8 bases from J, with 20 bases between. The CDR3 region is CASNTLGLPDGYTF. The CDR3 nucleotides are TGTGCCAGCAACACCCTGGGACTCCCGGACGGCTACACCTTC.

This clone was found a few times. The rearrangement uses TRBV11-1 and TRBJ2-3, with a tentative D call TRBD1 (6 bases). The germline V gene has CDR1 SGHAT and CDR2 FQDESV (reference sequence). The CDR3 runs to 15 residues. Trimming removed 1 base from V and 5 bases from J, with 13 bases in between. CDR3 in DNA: TGTGCCAGCAGCTTAGTCGGCAGGGGAAGAGATACGCAGTATTTT. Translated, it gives CASSLVGRGRDTQYF.

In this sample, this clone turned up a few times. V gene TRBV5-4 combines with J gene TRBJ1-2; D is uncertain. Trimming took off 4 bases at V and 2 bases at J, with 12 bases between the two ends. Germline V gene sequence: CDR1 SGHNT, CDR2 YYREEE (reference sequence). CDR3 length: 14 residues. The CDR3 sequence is CASSPGGQNYGYTF. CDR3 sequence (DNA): TGTGCCAGCAGCCCGGGCGGGCAGAACTATGGCTACACCTTC.

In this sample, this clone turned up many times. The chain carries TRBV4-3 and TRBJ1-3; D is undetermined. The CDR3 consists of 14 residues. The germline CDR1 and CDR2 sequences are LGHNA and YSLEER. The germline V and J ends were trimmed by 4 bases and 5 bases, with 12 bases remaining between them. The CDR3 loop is CASSPGYNRNTIYF. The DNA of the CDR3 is TGCGCCAGCAGCCCGGGGTACAATCGAAACACCATATATTTT.

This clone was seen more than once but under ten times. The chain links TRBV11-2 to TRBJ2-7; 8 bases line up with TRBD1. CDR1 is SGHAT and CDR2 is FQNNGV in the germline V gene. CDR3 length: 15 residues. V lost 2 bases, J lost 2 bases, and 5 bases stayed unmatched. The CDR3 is CASSLTGTGTYEQYF. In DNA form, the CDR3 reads TGTGCCAGCAGCTTAACCGGGACAGGTACCTACGAGCAGTACTTC.

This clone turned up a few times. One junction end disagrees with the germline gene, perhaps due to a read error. The CDR3 DNA reads TGCGCCAGCAGCCAACCATTGACAGGGGGACGCGCTGAAAAACTGTTTTTT. Its translation: CASSQPLTGGRAEKLFF. The gene calls are TRBV7-2 and TRBJ1-4, with 9 nucleotides matching TRBD1. This CDR3 is 17 amino acids long. Per germline, CDR1 SGHTA and CDR2 FQGNSA.

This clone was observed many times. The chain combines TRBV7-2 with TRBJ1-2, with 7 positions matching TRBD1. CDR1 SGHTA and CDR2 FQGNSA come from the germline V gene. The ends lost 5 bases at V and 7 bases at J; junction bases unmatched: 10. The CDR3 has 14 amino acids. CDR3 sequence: CASSPQGEAGGYTF. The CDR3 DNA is TGTGCCAGCAGCCCCCAGGGGGAGGCTGGTGGCTACACCTTC.

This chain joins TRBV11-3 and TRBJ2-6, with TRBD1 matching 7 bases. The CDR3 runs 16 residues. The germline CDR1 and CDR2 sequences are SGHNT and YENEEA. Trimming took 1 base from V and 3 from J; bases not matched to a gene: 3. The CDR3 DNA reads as TGTGCCAGCAGCTTAGGTCAGGGGGATGGGGCCAACGTCCTGACTTTC. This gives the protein CASSLGQGDGANVLTF.

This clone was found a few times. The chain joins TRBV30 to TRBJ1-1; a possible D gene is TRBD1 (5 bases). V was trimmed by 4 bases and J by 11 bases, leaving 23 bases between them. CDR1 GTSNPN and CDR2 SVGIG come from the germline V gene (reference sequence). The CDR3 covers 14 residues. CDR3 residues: CAWTPRGSHWWAFF. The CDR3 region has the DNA TGTGCCTGGACCCCTCGGGGGTCTCACTGGTGGGCTTTCTTT.

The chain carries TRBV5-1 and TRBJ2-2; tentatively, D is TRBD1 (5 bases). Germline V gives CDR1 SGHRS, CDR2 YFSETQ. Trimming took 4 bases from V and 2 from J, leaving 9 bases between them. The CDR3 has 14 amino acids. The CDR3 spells CASSLDTNTGELFF. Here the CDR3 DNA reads TGCGCCAGCAGCCTGGACACTAACACCGGGGAGCTGTTTTTT.

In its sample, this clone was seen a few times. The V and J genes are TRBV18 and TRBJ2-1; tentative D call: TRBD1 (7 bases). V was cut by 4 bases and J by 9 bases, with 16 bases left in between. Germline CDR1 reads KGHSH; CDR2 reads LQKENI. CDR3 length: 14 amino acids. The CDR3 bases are TGTGCCAGCTCACTCCAGGGGGGATGGAGTGAGCAGTTCTTC. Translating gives CASSLQGGWSEQFF.

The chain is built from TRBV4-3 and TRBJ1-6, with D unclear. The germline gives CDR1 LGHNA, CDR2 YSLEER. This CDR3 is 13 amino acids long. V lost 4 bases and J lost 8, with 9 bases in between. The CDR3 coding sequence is TGCGCCAGCAGCCTCGGACCAGATTCACCCCTCCACTTT. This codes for CASSLGPDSPLHF.

The CDR3 sequence: CASSFGTGKDYGYTF. The CDR3 DNA sequence: TGTGCCAGCAGCTTCGGGACAGGGAAGGACTATGGCTACACCTTC. The chain combines TRBV7-9 with TRBJ1-2; 9 bases agree with TRBD1. CDR1 is SEHNR and CDR2 is FQNEAQ in the germline V gene (reference sequence). V was pared by 3 bases and J by 3 bases, with 5 bases of the junction left unmatched. The CDR3 has 15 residues. The full variable domain, completed using reference TRBV7-9 and TRBJ1-2, is DTGVSQNPRHKITKRGQNVTFRCDPISEHNRLYWYRQTLGQGPEFLTYFQNEAQLEKSRLLSDRFSAERPKGSFSTLEIQRTEQGDSAMYLCASSFGTGKDYGYTFGSGTRLTVV.

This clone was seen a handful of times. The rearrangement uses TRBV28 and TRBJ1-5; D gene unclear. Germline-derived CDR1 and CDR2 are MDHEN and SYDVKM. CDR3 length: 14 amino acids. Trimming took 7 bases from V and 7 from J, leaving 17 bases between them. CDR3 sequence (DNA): TGTGCCAGCACTCGAGGTGGAGGTTCGCAGCCCCAGCATTTT. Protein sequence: CASTRGGGSQPQHF. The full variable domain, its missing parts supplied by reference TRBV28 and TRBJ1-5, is DVKVTQSSRYLVKRTGEKVFLECVQDMDHENMFWYRQDPGLGLRLIYFSYDVKMKEKGDIPEGYSVSREKKERFSLILESASTNQTSMYLCASTRGGGSQPQHFGDGTRLSIL.

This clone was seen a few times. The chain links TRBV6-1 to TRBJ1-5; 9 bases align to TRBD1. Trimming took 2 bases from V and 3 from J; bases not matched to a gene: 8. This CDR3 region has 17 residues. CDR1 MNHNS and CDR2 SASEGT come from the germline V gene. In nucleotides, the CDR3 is TGTGCCAGCAGTGAAACGTACAGGGGGCAAGTCAATCAGCCCCAGCATTTT. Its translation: CASSETYRGQVNQPQHF.

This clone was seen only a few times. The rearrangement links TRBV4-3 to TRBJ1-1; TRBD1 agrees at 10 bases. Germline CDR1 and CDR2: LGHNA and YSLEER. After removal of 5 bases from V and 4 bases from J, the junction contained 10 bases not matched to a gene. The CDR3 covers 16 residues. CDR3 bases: TGCGCCAGCAGCGACCGGGACAGGGGAGAGAGCACTGAAGCTTTCTTT. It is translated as CASSDRDRGESTEAFF.

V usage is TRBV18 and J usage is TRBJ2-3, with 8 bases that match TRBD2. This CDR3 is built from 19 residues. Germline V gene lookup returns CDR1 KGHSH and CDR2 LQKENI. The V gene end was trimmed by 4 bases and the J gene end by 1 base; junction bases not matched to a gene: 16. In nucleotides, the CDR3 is TGTGCCAGCTCACAGGGAGTGGTTCGGGGGGGCCTCGGCACAGATACGCAGTATTTT. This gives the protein CASSQGVVRGGLGTDTQYF.

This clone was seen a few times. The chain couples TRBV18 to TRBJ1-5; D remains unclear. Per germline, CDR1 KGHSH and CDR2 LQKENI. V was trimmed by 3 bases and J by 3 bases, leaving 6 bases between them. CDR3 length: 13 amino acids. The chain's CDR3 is CASSPGNNQPQHF. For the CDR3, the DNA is TGTGCCAGCTCACCGGGAAACAATCAGCCCCAGCATTTT. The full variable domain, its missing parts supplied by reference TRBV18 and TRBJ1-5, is NAGVMQNPRHLVRRRGQEARLRCSPMKGHSHVYWYRQLPEEGLKFMVYLQKENIIDESGMPKERFSAEFPKEGPSILRIQQVVRGDSAAYFCASSPGNNQPQHFGDGTRLSIL.

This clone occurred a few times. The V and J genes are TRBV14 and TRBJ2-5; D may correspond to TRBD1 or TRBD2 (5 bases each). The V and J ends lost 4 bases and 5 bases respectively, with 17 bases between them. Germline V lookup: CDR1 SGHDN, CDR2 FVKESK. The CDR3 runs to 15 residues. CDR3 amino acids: CASSPTRGKGETQYF. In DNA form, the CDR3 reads TGTGCCAGCAGCCCAACCCGGGGCAAAGGGGAGACCCAGTACTTC.